The rows below give T cell receptor beta chains drawn from one sample of a study of blood T cell repertoires in COVID-19. TCRdb's table, derived via immunoSEQ multiplex PCR, lists solely in-frame clones and lacks some. The table shows roughly 20,000 clones, with 80% to 90% occurring only once. Sequenced material: peripheral blood. The origin of the receptors is a human donor with active COVID-19. The donor label of this sample is uncertain. Each CDR3 is given with its conserved first and last residue. Fields, in order: V gene, J gene, D gene, clone size, CDR3 protein, CDR3 DNA. A D gene is named only where the DNA matches it firmly. Some rows have no size entry. The others give once, few or many, or a class for an expanded clone.

TRBV5-1,TRBJ1-2,-,-,CASSTAGEYGYTF,TGCGCCAGCAGCACCGCAGGGGAATATGGCTACACCTTC
TRBV25-1,TRBJ2-3,TRBD2,-,CASTSARLAGRTDTQYF,TGTGCCAGCACCTCCGCTAGACTAGCGGGGCGCACAGATACGCAGTATTTT
TRBV19,TRBJ2-6,-,-,CASSISGRGTGANVLTF,TGTGCCAGTAGTATATCAGGCAGGGGAACTGGGGCCAACGTCCTGACTTTC
TRBV9,TRBJ2-2,TRBD2,-,CASSVGTSAGELFF,TGTGCCAGCAGCGTAGGGACTAGCGCCGGGGAGCTGTTTTTT
TRBV15,TRBJ2-5,-,-,CATSRPFGGEETQYF,TGTGCCACCAGCAGGCCCTTCGGCGGGGAAGAGACCCAGTACTTC
TRBV14,TRBJ2-1,TRBD2,-,CASSFGLAGGEQFF,TGTGCCAGCAGTTTTGGACTAGCGGGAGGTGAGCAGTTCTTC
TRBV6-1,TRBJ1-3,-,-,CASSEVPLSGNTIYF,TGTGCCAGCAGTGAAGTCCCTCTCTCTGGAAACACCATATATTTT
TRBV6-5,TRBJ2-3,-,-,CATGPGAGTDTQYF,TGTGCCACAGGGCCTGGGGCCGGCACAGATACGCAGTATTTT
TRBV4-1,TRBJ2-7,-,-,CASSQEASSGSYEQYF,TGCGCCAGCAGCCAAGAAGCGTCGAGCGGATCCTACGAGCAGTACTTC
TRBV12-3/TRBV12-4,TRBJ1-1,TRBD1,-,CASSWHRGEAFF,TGTGCCAGCAGTTGGCACAGGGGTGAAGCTTTCTTT
TRBV12-3/TRBV12-4,TRBJ1-1,-,few,CASSPGTATEAFF,TGTGCCAGCAGCCCCGGGACTGCCACTGAAGCTTTCTTT
TRBV3-1/TRBV3-2,TRBJ1-5,-,-,CASSQFETSIQHF,TGTGCCAGCAGCCAATTCGAGACATCCATCCAGCATTTT
TRBV10-3,TRBJ2-3,TRBD2,-,CAISESLTSGSADTQYF,TGTGCCATCAGTGAGTCCCTGACTAGCGGGAGTGCAGATACGCAGTATTTT
TRBV10-3,TRBJ2-3,TRBD2,-,CAISEPGRWGMKGGRADTQYF,TGTGCCATCAGTGAGCCCGGCAGGTGGGGTATGAAGGGCGGGAGAGCTGATACGCAGTATTTT
TRBV10-3,TRBJ1-1,-,few,CAIREGASGNTEAFF,TGTGCCATCAGAGAAGGGGCCTCGGGGAACACTGAAGCTTTCTTT
TRBV5-4,TRBJ1-6,-,-,CASSLAGEFGSPLHF,TGTGCCAGCAGCTTGGCCGGGGAATTCGGCTCACCCCTCCACTTT
TRBV3-1/TRBV3-2,TRBJ2-7,TRBD1,-,CASSRASTGASYEQYF,TGTGCCAGCAGCCGGGCTTCGACAGGGGCCTCCTACGAGCAGTACTTC